This T cell receptor beta chain is from a study of shared clonotypes between healthy human individuals. CD45RO-negative, CCR7-positively selected cells formed the naive CD8 fraction, excluding terminally differentiated effector memory CD45RA+ cells. Only in-frame clones appear in the TCRdb table, and some are missing; sequencing was by immunoSEQ multiplex PCR. The sample consists of about 2,200,000 clones, roughly 91% of them appearing once. V lost 8 bases and J lost 6; bases outside the gene matches: 7. Per the germline V gene, CDR1 is MNHNS and CDR2 is SASEGT. This CDR3 has 15 amino acids. The V and J genes are TRBV6-1 and TRBJ2-2; 12 bases fit TRBD1. The sequencing sample was made of naive CD8+ T cells from PBMCs. The sequence derives from a man between 18 and 35 years old in good health. Some clones in this sample may be carry-over from other donors' samples. The CDR3 DNA follows: TGTGCCAGCTACTTGGGACAGGGGGCAGCCGGGGAGCTGTTTTTT. This gives the protein CASYLGQGAAGELFF.